Given below is one TCR beta chain in context. Antigen specificity is unknown. Germline-derived CDR1 and CDR2 are DFQATT and SNEGSKA (reference sequence). The CDR3 has 15 amino acids. Trimming cost V 2 bases and J 0 bases, with 8 bases left between them. The data derive from a study of human T cells and chemical hapten exposure. Study at large: Patch tests put 0.01% DPC on the upper back, read at 6 days. Findings and caveats of the study: Donors in the study had alopecia, meaning their immune response may differ from healthy people's.

Regarding time point: pre-sensitization, week 0. Treatment in this sample: therapeutic diphenylcyclopropenone sensitization with weekly scalp DPC. Samples of blood were obtained prior to the application of each patch test. TCRdb re-called the RACE reads through MiXCR, storing one row per CDR3 protein. The sample carries fewer than 350,000 distinct CDR3 sequences, 7.5% to 9% recorded once. This TCR came from a man between 18 and 35 years old with alopecia areata. Some clones in this sample may be carry-over from other donors' samples. This rearrangement joins TRBV20-1 to TRBJ1-6; D may be TRBD1 (5 bases). The sequenced sample was whole blood, obtained in connection with sensitization to the hapten diphenylcyclopropenone (DPC). The CDR3 DNA reads as TGCAGTGCTAGAAGGGGAAGCTCCTATAATTCACCCCTCCACTTT. As protein: CSARRGSSYNSPLHF.